Listed here are 10 T cell receptor beta chains from one sample, sequenced in a study of blood T cell repertoires in COVID-19. TCRdb keeps only in-frame clones here, not all; method: immunoSEQ multiplex PCR. This table holds 150,000 or so clones, about 87% found once. Sequencing was carried out using peripheral blood. These receptors originate from a woman between 65 and 79 years old with COVID-19, enrolled during active disease.

This sequence joins TRBV5-1 and TRBJ2-5, with 14 bases identical to TRBD2. Germline CDR1 reads SGHRS; CDR2 reads YFSETQ. The CDR3 extends over 16 amino acids. The junction had 9 bases not matched to a gene; V was cut back by 4 bases and J by 7 bases. In DNA, the CDR3 is TGCGCCAGCAGCCCGGCGACTAGCGGGGGGGCCGGGACCCAGTACTTC. Encoded protein: CASSPATSGGAGTQYF.

The rearrangement links TRBV5-1 to TRBJ2-2, with TRBD1 matching over 9 bases. V dropped 5 bases and J dropped 2; count of bases not matched to a gene: 4. The CDR3 loop spans 15 amino acids. Looked up from germline, CDR1 is SGHRS and CDR2 is YFSETQ. Here the CDR3 reads CASREGQGNTGELFF. Written as DNA, the CDR3 is TGCGCCAGCAGGGAGGGACAGGGTAACACCGGGGAGCTGTTTTTT.

The CDR3: CSVEPGLHYGYTF. The CDR3 DNA reads TGCAGCGTTGAGCCCGGGTTGCACTATGGCTACACCTTC. The genes are TRBV29-1 and TRBJ1-2; D is unresolved. The V gene lost 3 bases and the J gene lost 3 bases, with 11 bases spanning the gap. Germline lookup yields CDR1 SQVTM and CDR2 ANQGSEA. The CDR3 totals 13 residues.

The chain employs TRBV5-8 and TRBJ2-3; 9 bases line up with TRBD1. Germline lookup yields CDR1 SGHTS and CDR2 YDEGEE. After removal of 4 bases from V and 2 bases from J, the junction contained 8 bases not matched to a gene. The CDR3 extends over 16 amino acids. In DNA form, the CDR3 reads TGTGCCAGCAGCGCTGCCGGGACAGGGTTCACAGATACGCAGTATTTT. This encodes CASSAAGTGFTDTQYF.

V is TRBV6-5 and J is TRBJ2-1; D possibly corresponds to TRBD2 (5 bases). The CDR3 runs to 14 residues. The germline V gene has CDR1 MNHEY and CDR2 SVGAGI. The V gene lost 2 bases and the J gene lost 12 bases, with 17 bases spanning the gap. The CDR3 sequence: CASSYTPLGEGQFF. Here the CDR3 DNA reads TGTGCCAGCAGTTACACCCCCCTAGGAGAGGGGCAGTTCTTC.

This sequence joins TRBV19 and TRBJ2-7, with 7 bases that match TRBD1. Germline trimming cut 6 bases from V and 0 bases from J; bases unmatched to any gene: 11. Germline CDR1 is LNHDA and CDR2 is SQIVND (reference sequence). CDR3 size: 16 residues. The CDR3 is CASSHPGQAASYEQYF. The CDR3 DNA sequence: TGTGCCAGTAGCCATCCAGGACAGGCCGCCTCCTACGAGCAGTACTTC.

The chain uses TRBV5-4 and TRBJ1-2, with D uncertain. Germline CDR1 and CDR2: SGHNT and YYREEE (reference sequence). The CDR3 is 13 residues long. Trimming took 4 bases from V and 0 from J, leaving 7 bases between them. The CDR3 protein is CASSPETNYGYTF. CDR3 sequence (DNA): TGTGCCAGCAGCCCGGAGACTAACTATGGCTACACCTTC.

This chain uses TRBV5-1 with TRBJ2-5; D might be TRBD1 (5 bases). The CDR3 has 13 residues. The V gene lost 1 base and the J gene lost 3 bases, with 7 bases spanning the gap. Germline-derived CDR1 and CDR2 are SGHRS and YFSETQ. The CDR3, as DNA: TGCGCCAGCAGCTTGATCAGGGAAGAGACCCAGTACTTC. Translating it yields CASSLIREETQYF.

CDR3 coding DNA: TGTGCCAGCAGTTCCGGGGAACATGTTAACACTGAAGCTTTCTTT. As protein: CASSSGEHVNTEAFF. The V call is TRBV6-1, the J call TRBJ1-1; D gene uncertain. The CDR3 contains 15 residues. Germline lookup yields CDR1 MNHNS and CDR2 SASEGT. Trimming removed 5 bases at V and 2 bases at J, with 15 bases between.

The chain uses TRBV28 and TRBJ1-5; tentatively, D is TRBD1 (6 bases). The V gene's germline CDR1 is MDHEN and CDR2 SYDVKM. This CDR3 has 19 amino acids. Trimming shortened V by 5 bases and J by 1 base, and 24 bases separated the two germline ends. The CDR3 DNA sequence: TGTGCCAGCAGTCCACACCCAAATCAGGGGCGGGCAAGCAATCAGCCCCAGCATTTT. Protein sequence: CASSPHPNQGRASNQPQHF.